The rows below give T cell receptor beta chains drawn from one sample of a study of long-term antiretroviral therapy in people with HIV. Clones were read by immunoSEQ multiplex PCR, and TCRdb kept only the in-frame ones, dropping some. The repertoire includes more than 30,000 clones, around 82% of them detected once, and roughly 7.9% sits in the top ten. The input for sequencing was unsorted PBMCs, taken 0.4 years before starting antiretroviral therapy. The receptors shown here come from a man between 18 and 29 years old with HIV. CDR3s include the opening cysteine and the closing phenylalanine or tryptophan.

V	CDR3
TRBV19	CASSSGGPTYNEQFF
TRBV6-6	CASSKSYTQYF
TRBV18	CASSPQGANEQFF
TRBV5-4	CASSLGALSSGNTIYF
TRBV7-9	CASSLATGELFF
TRBV7-2	CASSLQRLAGGHEQYF
TRBV2	CASSPTLGGTMNTEAFF
TRBV28	CASSSRTGPFLRSEQFF
TRBV15	CATSRDQQFGETQYF
TRBV7-2	CASSYTGGLNTGELFF
TRBV5-4	CASSLKLGTGELFF
TRBV14	CASSQYREYFYEQYF
TRBV7-2	CASSVEGASGQETQYF
TRBV15	CATSRERGKAFF
TRBV5-6	CASSLFGASNTGELFF
TRBV11-2	CASSFQDGQETQYF
TRBV2	CASSFNSADTQYF
TRBV5-4	CASSLSEGARSSYEQYF
TRBV10-1	CASSESLPYGYTF
TRBV19	CASSLIEANYGYTF
TRBV7-8	CASSSREREGTDTQYF
TRBV27	CASSLSMQGNQPQHF
TRBV5-4	CASSLFTTNEKLFF
TRBV14	CASSQVGGVHGDEQYF
TRBV18	CASSPVTGGPFGTEAFF
TRBV9	CASSAGLARETQYF
TRBV6-6	CASSPGAYSNQPQHF
TRBV11-1	CASSLRGPHEQYF
TRBV7-8	CASSPDPGHLAKNIQYF
TRBV7-6	CASSPSGGFYEQYF
TRBV27	CASSLGLATTDTQYF
TRBV5-4	CASSLDGQGNPYEQYF
TRBV7-8	CASSQNGVYGEQYF
TRBV11-2	CASSSLTGAGYYEQYF
TRBV5-4	CASSFRAGGLTGELFF
TRBV4-3	CASSQGERQGLSGGYTF
TRBV29-1	CSVEDKPGCTF
TRBV7-8	CASSPGFFRLMNTEAFF
TRBV2	CASVRWEGYEQYF
TRBV12-5	CASGGGQGPEAFF
TRBV5-1	CASSFVGTVSYNEQFF
TRBV6-1	CASSAGAQGNTIYF
TRBV29-1	CSVGGQGGNTEAFF
TRBV7-9	CASRPLLEGARQHEQFF
TRBV7-9	CASSLSGDEQFF